This TCR beta chain was found in a study of OX40 agonist ivuxolimab in advanced cancers. Study details: Participants, around 80% male, averaged around 64 years of age, ranging from about 23 to 90. Earlier anti-PD-1, anti-PD-L1 or anti-CTLA-4 therapy was permitted; roughly 42% had received some. Study-wide results and caveats: On average, CD8+ T cells had more expanded clones than CD4+.

The protocol was immunoSEQ multiplex PCR, while the TCRdb copy is restricted to in-frame clones and leaves out a portion. The repertoire has 25,000 to 35,000 clones, approximately 86% of them found once; the top ten carry approximately 31%. Germline V CDR1 and CDR2: SGHAT, FQNNGV. V lost 4 bases and J lost 9, with 10 bases in between. This CDR3 is 12 amino acids long. With respect to this clone: The antigen is not known.

Cycle 7 day 1, cycle 4 day 1, and baseline were the timepoints at which blood was sampled. The chain employs TRBV11-2 and TRBJ2-1; perhaps D is TRBD1 or TRBD2 (5 bases each). This receptor was obtained from an adult with an advanced solid tumor such as melanoma, head and neck, liver or kidney cancer. The source material was CD4+ or CD8+ T cells sorted from blood, sampled in a trial of the OX40 agonist ivuxolimab. In DNA, the CDR3 is TGTGCCAGCAGCTCTCAGGGAGTTGAGCAGTTCTTC. As protein: CASSSQGVEQFF.